This T cell receptor (beta chain) was identified during a study of blood T cell repertoires in COVID-19. The overall study: The cDNA or gDNA used as material had been derived from T cells, B-cell-depleted T cells, or PBMCs.

This CDR3 has 14 amino acids. The germline V gene encodes CDR1 SGHTA and CDR2 FQGNSA. The V and J ends lost 3 bases and 6 bases respectively, with 12 bases between them. Adults between about 18 and 95 years of age took part from 24 US areas. The recovered donors of Cohort 3 showed two negative PCRs, clearance, or symptom resolution. Authors' methods: Reference gene primer amplification in the assay estimated nucleated cell counts. Data came from immunoSEQ multiplex PCR; TCRdb stores just in-frame clones and leaves some out. Clone size and the V and J calls come from that table; the DNA yielded D and trimming. Of 230,000 or so clones in the sample, roughly 80% were seen once.

Sequenced sample: PBMCs or T cells enriched from blood (not recorded which). The TCR was taken from a man aged 45-60 years who had recovered from COVID-19. V is TRBV7-2 and J is TRBJ2-1; TRBD2 is a possible D gene (5 bases). In DNA, the CDR3 is TGTGCCAGCAGCTTCTGGCGGGCCCTCAATGAGCAGTTCTTC. Residues: CASSFWRALNEQFF.